The clone carrying this T cell receptor (beta chain) was seen repeatedly, ten times or more. Not enrolled were patients with uncontrolled infection, other autoimmune disease, pregnancy or lactation. The sample belongs to a study of T cells in Graves' hyperthyroidism and ophthalmopathy. What was amplified from RNA transcripts were TCR beta CDR3 regions. Researchers ran a first-round RT-PCR on the TCR CDR3 using the HTBI primer set. One entry per CDR3 protein, called by TCRdb with MiXCR from the multiplex PCR reads. Of fewer than 450,000 distinct CDR3 sequences in the sample, approximately 18% were seen once. The CDR3 is made up of 14 amino acids. Trimming removed 5 bases at V and 3 bases at J, with 14 bases between. Germline V gene data show CDR1 as SGHRS and CDR2 as YFSETQ.

Sequencing input: blood. The TCR was taken from a woman aged 25 to 39 with Graves' hyperthyroidism that later progressed to Graves' ophthalmopathy. J is TRBJ1-2 and V is TRBV5-1; D is uncertain. In DNA, the CDR3 is TGCGCCAGCAGTCCAAACTCCGGAGACTATGGCTACACCTTC. Translating gives CASSPNSGDYGYTF.